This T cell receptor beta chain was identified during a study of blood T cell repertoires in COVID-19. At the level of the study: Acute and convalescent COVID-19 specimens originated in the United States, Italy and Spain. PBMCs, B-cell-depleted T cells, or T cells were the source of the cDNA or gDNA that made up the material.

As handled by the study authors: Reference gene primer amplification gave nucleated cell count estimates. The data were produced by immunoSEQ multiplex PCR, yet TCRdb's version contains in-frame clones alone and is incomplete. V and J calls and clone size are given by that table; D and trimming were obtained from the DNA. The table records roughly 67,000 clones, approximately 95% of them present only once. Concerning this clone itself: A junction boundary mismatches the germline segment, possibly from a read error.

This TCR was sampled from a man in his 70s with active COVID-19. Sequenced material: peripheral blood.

Here the CDR3 DNA reads TGTGCCAGCAGCCAAGAGAATTACAGGGGACTGTACCCTTTGAATGGGCAGTTCTTC. The encoded protein is CASSQENYRGLYPLNGQFF. The chain recombines TRBV14 with TRBJ2-1, with a tentative D call TRBD1 (7 bases). The CDR3 totals 19 residues. The germline V gene has CDR1 SGHDN and CDR2 FVKESK.